A single sample gave rise to the 3 T cell receptor beta chains below, sequenced in a study of identical twins. One entry per CDR3 protein, called by TCRdb with MiXCR from the 5' RACE reads. The repertoire has roughly 200,000 distinct CDR3 sequences, 7.5% of them found once; the top ten carry approximately 2%. The sample was also linked to a second study, of yellow fever vaccine responses in identical twins.

Sequencing input: memory (CD45RO+) T cells sorted from blood. Receptor source: a woman aged 18 to 35 in good health.

This clonotype has more than one count but fewer than ten. The V gene is TRBV3-1, the J gene TRBJ1-3, with D possibly TRBD1 on 5 matching bases. The germline CDR1 and CDR2 sequences are LGHDT and YNNKEL (reference sequence). The V and J ends lost 4 bases and 0 bases respectively, with 10 bases between them. CDR3 size: 15 residues. The CDR3 region has the DNA TGTGCCAGCAGCCGCGGGACGGACTCTGGAAACACCATATATTTT. It translates to CASSRGTDSGNTIYF.

The chain recombines TRBV18 with TRBJ1-6, with TRBD1 matching 9 bases. Germline V gene sequence: CDR1 KGHSH, CDR2 LQKENI. This CDR3 is 15 amino acids long. The trim removed 6 bases at V and 4 bases at J, leaving 4 bases unmatched. CDR3 DNA: TGTGCCAGCTCGGAACAGGGGGCTTATAATTCACCCCTCCACTTT. As protein: CASSEQGAYNSPLHF.

There are a few counts of this clonotype. The rearrangement links TRBV5-1 to TRBJ2-5; TRBD1 matches at 8 bases. V shed 0 bases, J shed 9 bases, and the junction held 10 bases outside the gene matches. The length of the CDR3 is 15 residues. Per the germline V gene, CDR1 is SGHRS and CDR2 is YFSETQ. The CDR3 reads CASSLGSGGDVAQYF. The CDR3, as DNA: TGCGCCAGCAGCTTGGGGTCAGGGGGCGATGTGGCCCAGTACTTC.